This T cell receptor (beta chain) was obtained from a study of CD8+ T cells in alopecia areata. Sample treatment: oral pan-JAK inhibitor, 5-10 mg twice daily. The authors extracted RNA and reverse transcribed it into cDNA as the sequencing template. Sequenced by immunoSEQ multiplex PCR; TCRdb stores in-frame clones only, minus some. The repertoire holds some 100,000 clones, with 55% to 70% as singletons. The V and J ends lost 5 bases and 7 bases respectively, with 12 bases between them. Looked up from germline, CDR1 is SGHVS and CDR2 is FNYEAQ. The CDR3 is made up of 13 amino acids. V and J are TRBV7-6 and TRBJ1-5; D perhaps matches TRBD1 (5 bases). The starting material was CD8+ T cells sorted from blood, obtained at approximately week 56, from a patient treated with tofacitinib. The origin of this receptor is a human donor with alopecia areata. In DNA, the CDR3 is TGTGCCAGCAGCCTGGGGGGTTACCAGCCCCAGCATTTT. Protein sequence: CASSLGGYQPQHF.